Below, 18 T cell receptor beta chains from the same sample are listed, as sequenced in a study of CD8 T cells in Susac syndrome. Random hexamers were used to reverse transcribe roughly 0.5 to 1 ug of RNA. TCRdb re-called the immunoSEQ multiplex PCR reads with MiXCR, one entry per CDR3 protein. The sample records roughly 120,000 distinct CDR3 sequences, about 93% being singletons. Sequenced: CD4+ T cells from PBMCs. These receptors all stem from a human donor in good health.

The chain links TRBV30 to TRBJ2-1; perhaps TRBD1 as D (6 bases). The CDR3 loop spans 14 amino acids. Germline V gene lookup returns CDR1 GTSNPN and CDR2 SVGIG (reference sequence). V was clipped by 3 bases and J by 4 bases, with 13 bases between them. For the CDR3, the DNA is TGTGCCTGGAGGGACCGGGACAAATACAATGAGCAGTTCTTC. Residues: CAWRDRDKYNEQFF.

The chain recombines TRBV3-1 with TRBJ2-2, with D possibly being TRBD2 (6 bases). The CDR3 loop spans 17 amino acids. V lost 6 bases and J lost 0, with 17 bases in between. Looked up from germline, CDR1 is LGHDT and CDR2 is YNNKEL (reference sequence). In DNA, the CDR3 is TGTGCCAGCAGACTAACCGGGGGACGGTCGAACACCGGGGAGCTGTTTTTT. Protein product: CASRLTGGRSNTGELFF.

In DNA form, the CDR3 reads TGTGCCAGCAGCCTTGGTGGCGGGCTAGCGGACTACGAGCAGTACTTC. Its protein product is CASSLGGGLADYEQYF. The gene calls are TRBV4-2 and TRBJ2-7; 7 bases agree with TRBD2. Germline V lookup: CDR1 LGHNA, CDR2 YNFKEQ. The CDR3 length is 16 residues. Unmatched junction bases numbered 12, after V lost 4 bases and J lost 3 bases.

The rearrangement uses TRBV20-1 and TRBJ2-1; 7 nucleotides match TRBD1. Germline CDR1 reads DFQATT; CDR2 reads SNEGSKA (reference sequence). Trimming at V came to 3 bases and at J to 0 bases, leaving 8 bases not matched to a gene. This CDR3 is built from 16 residues. CDR3 in amino acids: CSASSRQGLSYNEQFF. The DNA for the CDR3 is TGCAGTGCTAGTTCCCGACAGGGCCTCTCCTACAATGAGCAGTTCTTC.

The chain carries TRBV20-1 and TRBJ2-7; 13 bases are shared with TRBD2. The CDR3 spans 15 residues. After removal of 5 bases from V and 1 base from J, the junction contained 5 bases not matched to a gene. Germline V lookup: CDR1 DFQATT, CDR2 SNEGSKA (reference sequence). The CDR3 DNA reads as TGCAGTGCTCGACTAGCGGGAGGTCGATCCTACGAGCAGTACTTC. Residues: CSARLAGGRSYEQYF.

The chain couples TRBV5-1 to TRBJ1-2; 8 nucleotides agree with TRBD1. The CDR3 is 13 amino acids. V trimming: 4 bases; J trimming: 3 bases; junction bases outside the gene matches: 2. From germline, CDR1 is SGHRS and CDR2 YFSETQ. CDR3 residues: CASSQTGDYGYTF. The DNA for the CDR3 is TGCGCCAGCAGCCAGACAGGGGACTATGGCTACACCTTC.

The chain links TRBV28 to TRBJ1-1; no definite D call. This CDR3 has 14 residues. Germline CDR1 MDHEN, CDR2 SYDVKM. V was pared by 7 bases and J by 1 base, with 13 bases between. CDR3 sequence (DNA): TGTGCCAGCAATACGTCGCCAGAGAACACTGAAGCTTTCTTT. Translated, it gives CASNTSPENTEAFF.

This rearrangement joins TRBV5-1 to TRBJ1-3; TRBD1 matches 8 bases. Germline CDR1 is SGHRS and CDR2 is YFSETQ. CDR3 length equals 18 residues. V dropped 2 bases and J dropped 0; count of bases not matched to a gene: 10. In DNA form, the CDR3 reads TGCGCCAGCAGCTTAAAGGGAACAGGGGGACACTCTGGAAACACCATATATTTT. This gives the protein CASSLKGTGGHSGNTIYF.

This clonotype has more than one count but fewer than ten. CDR3 bases: TGCGCCAGCAGCCCCCGCGGAGATACGCAGTATTTT. Translation gives CASSPRGDTQYF. The chain joins TRBV5-1 to TRBJ2-3; D gene ambiguous. V lost 4 bases and J lost 5, with 8 bases in between. There are 12 residues in the CDR3. Looked up from germline, CDR1 is SGHRS and CDR2 is YFSETQ.

The V and J genes are TRBV5-1 and TRBJ2-3; no clear D. CDR1 and CDR2 (germline): SGHRS, YFSETQ. There are 13 residues in the CDR3. The V gene lost 1 base and the J gene lost 0 bases, with 3 bases spanning the gap. CDR3 in amino acids: CASSLFSTDTQYF. In DNA form, the CDR3 reads TGCGCCAGCAGCTTGTTTAGCACAGATACGCAGTATTTT.

The V and J genes are TRBV3-1 and TRBJ2-5; 7 bases line up with TRBD2. CDR3 size: 15 residues. After removal of 2 bases from V and 1 base from J, the junction contained 4 bases not matched to a gene. Germline V gives CDR1 LGHDT, CDR2 YNNKEL (reference sequence). The CDR3 bases are TGTGCCAGCAGCCAATCGCAGCGGGGCCAAGAGACCCAGTACTTC. Translated: CASSQSQRGQETQYF.

The rearrangement uses TRBV6-2 or TRBV6-3 and TRBJ2-3; D may match TRBD1 or TRBD2 (5 bases each). V shed 10 bases and J shed 1 base, with 18 bases lying between them. The CDR3 totals 15 residues. Germline CDR1 reads MNHEY; CDR2 reads SVGEGT. CDR3 DNA sequence: TGTGCCATCCGGGAAAATGAGGGACGCACAGATACGCAGTATTTT. It yields the protein CAIRENEGRTDTQYF.

The chain combines TRBV29-1 with TRBJ1-5; 9 positions agree with TRBD1. The CDR3 length is 13 residues. Unmatched junction bases numbered 6, after V lost 6 bases and J lost 6 bases. Germline V gives CDR1 SQVTM, CDR2 ANQGSEA. Here the CDR3 reads CSVGQGGRQPQHF. The CDR3 DNA sequence: TGCAGCGTGGGACAGGGAGGACGTCAGCCCCAGCATTTT.

Of note for this clonotype: An end of the junction does not agree with germline; a read error may underlie this. This rearrangement joins TRBV6-5 to TRBJ2-1; 7 nucleotides agree with TRBD1. The length of the CDR3 is 12 residues. Germline loops: CDR1 MNHEY, CDR2 SVGAGI. CDR3 residues: CASSYRGGPRIF. The CDR3 coding sequence is TGTGCCAGCAGTTACAGAGGGGGCCCCCGGATCTTC.

The chain is built from TRBV6-1 and TRBJ2-4, with D possibly TRBD1 on 6 matching bases. The V and J ends lost 4 bases and 0 bases respectively, with 13 bases between them. This CDR3 contains 16 residues. Germline lookup yields CDR1 MNHNS and CDR2 SASEGT. The CDR3 region is CASSALGQIAKNIQYF. CDR3 sequence (DNA): TGTGCCAGCAGTGCCCTAGGACAGATAGCCAAAAACATTCAGTACTTC.

This chain connects TRBV7-2 to TRBJ1-5; 7 bases are shared with TRBD1. CDR1 is SGHTA and CDR2 is FQGNSA in the germline V gene. V lost 5 bases and J lost 0; bases outside the gene matches: 10. The CDR3 loop spans 17 amino acids. CDR3 in amino acids: CASSARAGGNSNQPQHF. In DNA, the CDR3 is TGTGCCAGCAGCGCAAGAGCAGGGGGAAATAGCAATCAGCCCCAGCATTTT.

The rearrangement links TRBV6-5 to TRBJ2-3, with 9 bases fitting TRBD2. The CDR3 consists of 15 residues. CDR1 is MNHEY, CDR2 SVGAGI, per germline. J was trimmed by 9 bases and V by 2 bases; bases with no gene match: 9. CDR3 sequence reads: CASSYPGSGRGTQYF. CDR3 nucleotide sequence: TGTGCCAGCAGTTACCCGGGTAGCGGGAGAGGCACGCAGTATTTT.

This chain joins TRBV7-3 and TRBJ2-3; TRBD2 aligns across 8 bases. The germline gives CDR1 SGHTA, CDR2 FQGTGA. V shed 5 bases, J shed 1 base, and the junction held 5 bases outside the gene matches. CDR3 length equals 15 residues. CDR3 sequence: CASSPSGRGTDTQYF. The CDR3 coding sequence is TGTGCCAGCAGCCCCAGCGGGAGAGGCACAGATACGCAGTATTTT.